This entry concerns a single T cell receptor (beta chain). These data are taken from a study of blood T cell repertoires in COVID-19. Study overall: Some COVID-19 samples were acute and others convalescent; all came from the United States, Italy and Spain.

Profiling relied on immunoSEQ multiplex PCR, and the TCRdb table lists in-frame clones only, not all of them. The repertoire includes roughly 250,000 clones, approximately 84% of them detected once, and about 9.1% sits in the top ten. Germline lookup yields CDR1 SGHDN and CDR2 FVKESK. V was cut by 4 bases and J by 8 bases, with 21 bases left in between. CDR3 length equals 16 residues. This receptor was obtained from a human donor in a cohort sampled during active COVID-19. This rearrangement joins TRBV14 to TRBJ2-4; a possible D gene is TRBD1 (6 bases). The sequencing input was peripheral blood. CDR3 sequence: CASSPSPGMGADIQYF. In DNA form, the CDR3 reads TGTGCCAGCAGCCCCTCTCCGGGGATGGGGGCGGACATTCAGTACTTC.